This T cell receptor (beta chain) was obtained from a study of blood T cell repertoires in COVID-19. Clones were read by immunoSEQ multiplex PCR, and TCRdb kept only the in-frame ones, dropping some. Among a few hundred thousand clones listed, approximately 90% were seen once. The junction had 8 bases not matched to a gene; V was cut back by 2 bases and J by 4 bases. CDR1 and CDR2 (germline): MNHEY, SVGAGI. This CDR3 contains 16 residues. J is TRBJ2-1 and V is TRBV6-5, with 7 nucleotides matching TRBD2. The material sequenced was peripheral blood. This sequence was found in a woman aged 45-59 years with COVID-19, enrolled during active disease. The CDR3 nucleotides read TGTGCCAGCAGTTACACCGGCGGGAGCATTTACAATGAGCAGTTCTTC. Amino acid sequence: CASSYTGGSIYNEQFF.